The 12 T cell receptor beta chains reported below all come from one sample, sequenced in a study of OX40 agonist ivuxolimab in advanced cancers. Libraries were prepared by immunoSEQ multiplex PCR; TCRdb keeps only in-frame clonotypes and omits some of them. The sample has under 20,000 clones, 65% to 85% seen once. The sequencing here drew on CD4+ or CD8+ T cells sorted from blood, taken in a trial of the OX40 agonist ivuxolimab. The receptor set was obtained from an adult with an advanced solid tumor such as melanoma, head and neck, liver or kidney cancer.

The chain recombines TRBV4-2 with TRBJ2-1; 8 positions agree with TRBD2. Germline CDR1 LGHNA, CDR2 YNFKEQ. V was clipped by 0 bases and J by 2 bases; unmatched bases: 3. The CDR3 loop spans 16 amino acids. In DNA, the CDR3 is TGTGCCAGCAGCCAAGATACTAGCGGTCCCTACAATGAGCAGTTCTTC. Residues: CASSQDTSGPYNEQFF.

The V and J genes are TRBV7-2 and TRBJ2-7; tentatively, D is TRBD2 (6 bases). The length of the CDR3 is 14 residues. V lost 5 bases and J 3 bases, leaving 14 bases between the germline ends. The germline gives CDR1 SGHTA, CDR2 FQGNSA. For the CDR3, the DNA is TGTGCCAGCAGCCTAATGGGCGGGAACTACGAGCAGTACTTC. It is translated as CASSLMGGNYEQYF.

V usage is TRBV19 and J usage is TRBJ1-3; D is unclear. CDR1 LNHDA and CDR2 SQIVND come from the germline V gene (reference sequence). The V and J ends lost 3 bases and 0 bases respectively, with 9 bases between them. The CDR3 is made up of 15 amino acids. The CDR3 here is CASSMTRSSGNTIYF. The CDR3 region has the DNA TGTGCCAGTAGTATGACCAGGAGCTCTGGAAACACCATATATTTT.

V and J are TRBV7-3 and TRBJ2-1; D may be TRBD1 (5 bases). This CDR3 is built from 12 residues. The germline CDR1 and CDR2 sequences are SGHTA and FQGTGA. The ends were cut back, 5 bases at V and 9 bases at J, with 11 bases in the middle. CDR3 amino acids: CASSRETGEQFF. The CDR3, as DNA: TGTGCCAGCAGCCGCGAAACAGGTGAGCAGTTCTTC.

The chain links TRBV9 to TRBJ2-1, with 7 bases that match TRBD2. The CDR3 length is 15 residues. V lost 0 bases, J lost 8 bases, and 8 bases stayed unmatched. Germline CDR1 is SGDLS and CDR2 is YYNGEE. The CDR3 loop reads CASSVAAGVRDEQFF. DNA for the CDR3: TGTGCCAGCAGCGTAGCGGCGGGAGTCAGGGATGAGCAGTTCTTC.

V usage is TRBV7-2 and J usage is TRBJ1-1; 11 nucleotides align to TRBD1. The ends lost 0 bases at V and 5 bases at J; junction bases unmatched: 8. The CDR3 spans 17 residues. Germline V gene lookup returns CDR1 SGHTA and CDR2 FQGNSA. The CDR3 spells CASSLAGAGTGGTEAFF. The CDR3 DNA is TGTGCCAGCAGCTTAGCGGGGGCCGGGACAGGGGGAACTGAAGCTTTCTTT.

This clone came up a few times. The chain has TRBV9 and TRBJ2-7; 8 positions match TRBD1. There are 17 residues in the CDR3. The germline V gene encodes CDR1 SGDLS and CDR2 YYNGEE. With 3 bases clipped from V and 0 bases from J, the junction kept 11 bases outside the gene matches. DNA for the CDR3: TGTGCCAGCAGCGAGGGACAGGAGTTCTACAGCTCCTACGAGCAGTACTTC. Protein: CASSEGQEFYSSYEQYF.

This chain connects TRBV9 to TRBJ2-5; D not certain. This CDR3 is built from 16 residues. Germline V gene lookup returns CDR1 SGDLS and CDR2 YYNGEE. Trimming left V 0 bases short and J 5 bases short, with 17 bases between. CDR3 sequence reads: CASSVGSPYPGETQYF. Here the CDR3 DNA reads TGTGCCAGCAGCGTAGGGTCCCCCTATCCCGGGGAGACCCAGTACTTC. Full variable domain (missing parts from reference TRBV9 and TRBJ2-5): DSGVTQTPKHLITATGQRVTLRCSPRSGDLSVYWYQQSLDQGLQFLIQYYNGEERAKGNILERFSAQQFPDLHSELNLSSLELGDSALYFCASSVGSPYPGETQYFGPGTRLLVL.

DNA of the CDR3: TGTGCCAGCAGCCGCGAAGGACTAGCGGGAGGGCCAGGGCAGTTCTTC. Translation gives CASSREGLAGGPGQFF. The chain carries TRBV5-5 and TRBJ2-1; the match to TRBD2 covers 15 bases. The CDR3 is made up of 16 amino acids. From germline, CDR1 is SGHKS and CDR2 YYEKEE (reference sequence). Unmatched junction bases numbered 11, after V lost 4 bases and J lost 12 bases.

This chain links TRBV2 with TRBJ2-3; D uncertain. V was shortened by 7 bases and J by 4 bases, with 15 bases between the two germline ends. The CDR3 is 14 residues long. Germline V lookup: CDR1 SNHLY, CDR2 FYNNEI. This chain's CDR3 is CASNGQPRADTQYF. The CDR3 DNA reads as TGTGCCAGCAACGGGCAGCCGCGAGCAGATACGCAGTATTTT.

The chain carries TRBV7-9 and TRBJ2-1; no reliable D call. The V end was cut by 5 bases, the J end by 0 bases, with 11 bases between. In germline, CDR1 is SEHNR, CDR2 FQNEAQ (reference sequence). The CDR3 is 15 residues long. In DNA form, the CDR3 reads TGTGCCAGCAGCCCCCCCGGGTCCTCCTACAATGAGCAGTTCTTC. This encodes CASSPPGSSYNEQFF.

The rearrangement links TRBV5-1 to TRBJ2-3; D ambiguous. This CDR3 is 14 amino acids long. The germline V gene has CDR1 SGHRS and CDR2 YFSETQ. Trimming took off 0 bases at V and 0 bases at J, with 5 bases between the two ends. The CDR3 spells CASSLGPSTDTQYF. CDR3 sequence (DNA): TGCGCCAGCAGCTTGGGGCCGAGCACAGATACGCAGTATTTT. The whole variable domain, remainder taken from reference TRBV5-1 and TRBJ2-3, is KAGVTQTPRYLIKTRGQQVTLSCSPISGHRSVSWYQQTPGQGLQFLFEYFSETQRNKGNFPGRFSGRQFSNSRSEMNVSTLELGDSALYLCASSLGPSTDTQYFGPGTRLTVL.